This T cell receptor beta chain appears in the sequencing data of a study of T cell responses to AZD1222 COVID-19 vaccine. Broader study findings: Recipients of two AZD1222 doses showed rising Spike-specific TCR breadth and depth.

Clones were read by immunoSEQ multiplex PCR, and TCRdb kept only the in-frame ones, dropping some. The data hold 150,000 or so clones, with about 94% observed a single time. Germline assignment: CDR1 SGHAT and CDR2 FQNNGV. This CDR3 spans 11 amino acids. V lost 2 bases to trimming and J lost 9 bases, with 5 bases between them. About this clone itself: The antigen remains undetermined.

The starting material was peripheral blood, obtained on day 0 of AZD1222 vaccination. This receptor was taken from an adult in good health. This chain joins TRBV11-2 and TRBJ1-3; D ambiguous. Here the CDR3 reads CASSLTGTIYF. The CDR3 nucleotides read TGTGCCAGCAGCTTAACGGGCACCATATATTTT.